The clone carrying this TCR beta chain was detected once. Antigen specificity is unknown. The sample is drawn from a study of shared clonotypes between healthy human individuals. Study at large: In total, the donors were a couple of women and a few men aged 18 to 49. Study conclusions and caveats: Only blood was sampled, and tissue TCR repertoires likely differ from blood ones.

At deep level, the assay was performed. Several immunoSEQ plates received, in even portions, the genomic DNA of each subset. This table comes from immunoSEQ multiplex PCR, and its TCRdb copy is limited to in-frame clones, with some not included. This sample has over 2 million clones, with 85% to 95% found just once. Terminally differentiated effector memory CD45RA+ cells were excluded by CCR7 positive selection of CD45RO-negative cells. Trimming cost V 2 bases and J 5 bases, with 6 bases left between them. Germline lookup yields CDR1 MNHEY and CDR2 SVGAGI. This CDR3 has 13 residues. The TCR comes from a man aged 18 to 30 in good health. The sample comprised naive CD8+ T cells sorted from blood. The rearrangement uses TRBV6-5 and TRBJ2-2, with no clear D. CDR3 loop: CASSYPRTGELFF. CDR3 nucleotide sequence: TGTGCCAGCAGTTACCCCAGAACCGGGGAGCTGTTTTTT.